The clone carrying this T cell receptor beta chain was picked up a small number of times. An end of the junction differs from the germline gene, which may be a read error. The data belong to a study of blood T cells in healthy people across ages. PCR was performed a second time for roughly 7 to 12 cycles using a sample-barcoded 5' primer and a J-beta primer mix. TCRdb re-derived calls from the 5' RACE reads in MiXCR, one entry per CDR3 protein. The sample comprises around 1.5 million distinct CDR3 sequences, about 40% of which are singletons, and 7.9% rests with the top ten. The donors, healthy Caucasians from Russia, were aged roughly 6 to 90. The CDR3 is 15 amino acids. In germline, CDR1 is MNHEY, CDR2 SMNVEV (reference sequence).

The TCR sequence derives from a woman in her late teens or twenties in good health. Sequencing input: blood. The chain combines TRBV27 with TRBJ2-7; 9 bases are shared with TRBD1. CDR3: CASSSSGQGSHEQYF. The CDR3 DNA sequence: TGTGCCAGCAGTTCCTCGGGACAGGGCTCCCACGAGCAGTACTTC.